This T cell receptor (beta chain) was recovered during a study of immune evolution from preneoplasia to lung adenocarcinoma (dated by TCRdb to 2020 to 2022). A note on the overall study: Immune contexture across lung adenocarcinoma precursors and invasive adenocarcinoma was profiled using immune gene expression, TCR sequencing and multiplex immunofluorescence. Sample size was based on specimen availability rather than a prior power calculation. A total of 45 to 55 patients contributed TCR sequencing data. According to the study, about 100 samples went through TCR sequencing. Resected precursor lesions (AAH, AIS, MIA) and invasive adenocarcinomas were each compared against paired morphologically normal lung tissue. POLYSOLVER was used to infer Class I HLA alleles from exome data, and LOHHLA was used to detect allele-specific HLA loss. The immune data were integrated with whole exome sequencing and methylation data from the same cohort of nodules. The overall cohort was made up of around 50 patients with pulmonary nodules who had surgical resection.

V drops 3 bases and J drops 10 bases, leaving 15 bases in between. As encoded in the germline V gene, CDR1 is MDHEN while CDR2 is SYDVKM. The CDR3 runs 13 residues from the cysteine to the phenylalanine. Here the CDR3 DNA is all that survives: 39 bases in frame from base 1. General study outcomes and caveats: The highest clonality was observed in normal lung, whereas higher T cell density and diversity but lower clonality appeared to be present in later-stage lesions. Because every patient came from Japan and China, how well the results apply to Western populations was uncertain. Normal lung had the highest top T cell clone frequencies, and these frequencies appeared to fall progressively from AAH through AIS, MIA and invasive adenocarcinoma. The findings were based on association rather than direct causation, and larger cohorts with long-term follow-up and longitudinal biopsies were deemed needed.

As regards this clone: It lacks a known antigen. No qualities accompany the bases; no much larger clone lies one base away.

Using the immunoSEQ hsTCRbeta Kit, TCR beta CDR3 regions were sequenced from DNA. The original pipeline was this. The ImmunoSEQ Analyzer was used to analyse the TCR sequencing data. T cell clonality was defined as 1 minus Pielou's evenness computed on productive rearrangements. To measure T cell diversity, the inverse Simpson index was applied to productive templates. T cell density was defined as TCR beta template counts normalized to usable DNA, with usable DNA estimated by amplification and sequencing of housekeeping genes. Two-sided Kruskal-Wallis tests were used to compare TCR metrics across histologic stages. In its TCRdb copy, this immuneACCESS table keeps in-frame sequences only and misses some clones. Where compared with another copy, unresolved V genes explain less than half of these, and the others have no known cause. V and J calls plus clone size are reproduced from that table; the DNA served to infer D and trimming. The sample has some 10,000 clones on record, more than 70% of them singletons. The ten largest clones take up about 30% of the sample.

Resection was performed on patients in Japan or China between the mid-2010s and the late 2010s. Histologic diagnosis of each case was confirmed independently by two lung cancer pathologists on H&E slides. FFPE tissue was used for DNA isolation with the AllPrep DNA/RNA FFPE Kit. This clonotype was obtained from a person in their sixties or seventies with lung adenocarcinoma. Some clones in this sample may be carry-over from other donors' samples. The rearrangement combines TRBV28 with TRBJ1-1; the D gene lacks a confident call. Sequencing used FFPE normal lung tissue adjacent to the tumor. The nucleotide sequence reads TGTGCCAGCAGTTTTGGCCCGTCTTTAGGAGCTTTCTTT. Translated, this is CASSFGPSLGAFF.